This TCR beta chain was recovered during a study of vaccination effects on CD4 cells after COVID-19. Antigen-specific CD4+ T cells were expanded with viral peptide pools in the ViraFEST assay before sequencing. Once cultured for roughly nine days, the cells underwent separation to obtain CD4+ T cells. Notes on the study in general: Few convalescent patients and no early post-infection timepoints were included in the study.

Germline values: CDR1 SGHAT, CDR2 FQNNGV. Trimming left V 8 bases short and J 2 bases short, with 21 bases between. The CDR3 sequence is 17 residues long. Comment on this clone: What it binds is unknown.

Some clones are missing from TCRdb's copy, which holds only in-frame ones; the method was immunoSEQ multiplex PCR. Of 60,000 to 70,000 clones in the sample, approximately 80% are singletons; the top ten hold about 2.5%. The sequence came from a human donor who received a COVID-19 vaccine. V gene TRBV11-2 combines with J gene TRBJ2-2; D unclear. The sample was CD4+ T cells from PBMCs cultured with HCoV-229E spike peptides, taken before COVID-19 vaccination. CDR3 loop: CASRPIARTLNTGELFF. The CDR3 nucleotides are TGTGCCAGCCGACCCATCGCTCGCACCCTTAACACCGGGGAGCTGTTTTTT.